This T cell receptor (beta chain) was documented in a study of blood T cell repertoires in COVID-19. Study summary: Acute-phase and convalescent COVID-19 samples originated in the United States, Italy and Spain. T cells, B-cell-depleted T cells, or PBMCs provided the cDNA or gDNA that served as material.

Everyone who took part was about 18 to 90 years old, and they came from about two dozen US areas. V lost 0 bases and J 2 bases, leaving 11 bases between the germline ends. Germline V gene data show CDR1 as SGHRS and CDR2 as YFSETQ. The length of the CDR3 is 16 residues. Original handling: Reference gene primer amplification yielded estimated nucleated cell counts. Assay: immunoSEQ multiplex PCR; the TCRdb copy retains only in-frame clones and omits some. D and trimming were read from the DNA, whereas the V and J calls and clone size are those reported in that table. The sample contains roughly 290,000 clones, over 75% of which appear only once.

The sequencing sample was made of PBMCs or T cells enriched from blood (not recorded which). The source is a woman aged 25 to 39 who had recovered from COVID-19. V and J are TRBV5-1 and TRBJ2-2; D is possibly TRBD1 (6 bases). CDR3 DNA: TGCGCCAGCAGCTTGGAGGGACACACTAACACCGGGGAGCTGTTTTTT. It specifies CASSLEGHTNTGELFF.